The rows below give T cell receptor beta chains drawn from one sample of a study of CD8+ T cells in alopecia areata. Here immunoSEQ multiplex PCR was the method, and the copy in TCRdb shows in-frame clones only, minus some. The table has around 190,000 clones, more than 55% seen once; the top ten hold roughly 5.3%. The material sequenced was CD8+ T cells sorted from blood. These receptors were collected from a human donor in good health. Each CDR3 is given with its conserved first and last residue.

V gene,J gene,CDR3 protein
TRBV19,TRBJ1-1,CASTPGTLGSTEAFF
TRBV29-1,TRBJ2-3,CSVVGTYDRGPDTQYF
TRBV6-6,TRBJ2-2,CASNRGYAGELFF
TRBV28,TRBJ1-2,CASKLQGDGYGYTF
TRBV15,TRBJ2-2,CATSPTSGGRTGELFF
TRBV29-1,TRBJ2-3,CSVRGLTDTQYF
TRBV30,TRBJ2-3,CAWSVAGGGTDTQYF
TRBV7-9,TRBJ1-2,CASSLAYGQENYGYTF
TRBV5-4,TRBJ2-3,CASRLAGGLPDTQYF
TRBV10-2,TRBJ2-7,CASSGAGEQYF
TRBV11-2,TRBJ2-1,CASSLGTHSYNEQFF
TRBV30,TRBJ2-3,CAWSDLEAYF
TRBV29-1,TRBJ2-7,CSVEEQGRRYF
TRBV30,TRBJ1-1,CAWSSGGKFTEAFF
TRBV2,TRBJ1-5,CASRRTGTLQPQHF
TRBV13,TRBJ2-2,CATGAPSGELFF
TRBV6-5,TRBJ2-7,CASSYGRGVYEQYF
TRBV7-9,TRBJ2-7,CASSFPGTGDEQYF
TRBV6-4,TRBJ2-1,CASSTGTSGHEQFF
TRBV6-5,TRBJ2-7,CASRDDGVSYEQYF
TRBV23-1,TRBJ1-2,CASSQSGPKGYTF
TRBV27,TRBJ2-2,CASSLGPATGELFF
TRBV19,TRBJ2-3,CASGAASTDTQYF
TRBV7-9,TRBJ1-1,CASSLAAAGNTEAFF
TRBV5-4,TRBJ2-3,CASSADSVTDTQYF
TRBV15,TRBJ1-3,CATSRTTASSGNTIYF
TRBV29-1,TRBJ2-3,CSVEGGAGGTDTQYF
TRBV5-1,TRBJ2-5,CASSLMGAGETQYF
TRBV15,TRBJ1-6,CATSLARGSPLHF
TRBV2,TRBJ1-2,CATRAVDGYTF
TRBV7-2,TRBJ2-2,CASSYSRLAGGQNTGELFF
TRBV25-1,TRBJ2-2,CASSKGDTGELFF
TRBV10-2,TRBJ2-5,CASGYSQETQYF
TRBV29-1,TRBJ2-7,CSVEGRGAYEQYF
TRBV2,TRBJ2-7,CASSEGLRDSYEQYF
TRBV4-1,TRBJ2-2,CASSQEGQNTGELFF
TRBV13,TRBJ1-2,CASSPSPLEANYGYTF
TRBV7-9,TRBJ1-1,CASRGAAEAFF
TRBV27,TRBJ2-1,CASSPTGSLNEQFF
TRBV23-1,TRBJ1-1,CASGGVGEAFF
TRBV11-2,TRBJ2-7,CASSFSSYEQYF
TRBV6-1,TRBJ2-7,CASSENISYEQYF
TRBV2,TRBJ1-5,CASRFGQGTYQPQHF
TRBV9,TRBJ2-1,CASSAGQGRGNEQFF
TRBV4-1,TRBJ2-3,CASSQDAGGLMSAYF
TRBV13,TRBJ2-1,CASSPPRRDEQFF
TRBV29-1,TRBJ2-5,CSAGTSGPPEETQYF
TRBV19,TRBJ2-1,CASSTPRGTNEQFF
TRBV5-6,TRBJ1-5,CASSSGSQPQHF
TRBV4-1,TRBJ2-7,CASSPQEGLAGEQYF
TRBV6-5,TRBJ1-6,CASSYQDRANSPLHF
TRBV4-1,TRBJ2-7,CASSQDHGRGNEQYF
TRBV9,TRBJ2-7,CASSVAAVSYEQYF
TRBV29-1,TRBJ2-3,CSVGAPGQESTDTQYF
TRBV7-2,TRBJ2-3,CASRSRQTLTDTQYF
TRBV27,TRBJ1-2,CASSLGPGAGGYTF
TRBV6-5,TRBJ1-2,CASSYGQGGYGYTF